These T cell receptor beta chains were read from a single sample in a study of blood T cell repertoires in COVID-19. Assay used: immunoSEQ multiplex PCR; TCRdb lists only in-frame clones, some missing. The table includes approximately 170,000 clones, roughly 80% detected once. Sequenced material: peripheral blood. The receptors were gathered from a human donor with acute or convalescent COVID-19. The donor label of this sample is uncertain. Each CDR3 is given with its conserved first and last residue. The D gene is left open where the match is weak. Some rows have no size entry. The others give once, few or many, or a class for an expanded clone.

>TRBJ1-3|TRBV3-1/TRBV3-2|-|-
TGTGCCAGCAGTAACCCCTCGGCGGGGGGTGGAAACACCATATATTTT
CASSNPSAGGGNTIYF
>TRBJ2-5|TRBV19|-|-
TGTGCCAGTAGTATAAACAGGGAAGAGACCCAGTACTTC
CASSINREETQYF
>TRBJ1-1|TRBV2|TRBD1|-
TGTGCCGGCAGGACAGGGGGCACTGAAGCTTTCTTT
CAGRTGGTEAFF
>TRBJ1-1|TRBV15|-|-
TGTGCCACCAGCAGAGATGCAGGGGCGCGAGGTCGGACTGAAGCTTTCTTT
CATSRDAGARGRTEAFF
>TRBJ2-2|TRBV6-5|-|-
TGTGCCAGCAGGGACTCCTGGAACACCGGGGAGCTGTTTTTT
CASRDSWNTGELFF
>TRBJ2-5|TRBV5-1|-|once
TGCGCCAGCAGCCTCCAAGGGGGTGAAGAGACCCAGTACTTC
CASSLQGGEETQYF
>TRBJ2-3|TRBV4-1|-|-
TGCGCCAGCAGCCAAGAAACTAGCTCCAAGATAGATACGCAGTATTTT
CASSQETSSKIDTQYF
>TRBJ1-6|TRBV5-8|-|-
TGTGCCAGCAGCTTTATGCCCATACAAACAGGGCAAATTGTTAATTCACCCCTCCACTTT
CASSFMPIQTGQIVNSPLHF
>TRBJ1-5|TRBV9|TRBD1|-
TGTGCCAGCGGGGGACAGGGGGATCAGCCCCAGCATTTT
CASGGQGDQPQHF
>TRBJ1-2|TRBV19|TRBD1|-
TGTGCCAGTAGTATAGCAGGGACAGGGGTCCTCCGCTACACCTTC
CASSIAGTGVLRYTF
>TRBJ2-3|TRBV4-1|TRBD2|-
TGCGCCAGCAGCCAATCCCAGGGAGGGTATACGCAGTATTTT
CASSQSQGGYTQYF
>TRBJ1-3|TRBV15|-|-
TGTGCCACCAGCATCCCCGCGGGGACCTCTGGAAACACCATATATTTT
CATSIPAGTSGNTIYF
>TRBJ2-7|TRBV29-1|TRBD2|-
TGCAGCGTTGAGGCCGGGACTAGCGGCAATGCCTACGAGCAGTACTTC
CSVEAGTSGNAYEQYF
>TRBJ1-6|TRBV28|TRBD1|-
TGTGCCGGGGGACAGGGGTCAGGGGCGAATTCACCCCTCCACTTT
CAGGQGSGANSPLHF
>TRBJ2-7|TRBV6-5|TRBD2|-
TGTGCCAGCAGGACACTAGCGGGAGATAGCTACGAGCAGTACTTC
CASRTLAGDSYEQYF
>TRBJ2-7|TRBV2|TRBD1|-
TGTGCCACCCGGGACAGGAACTACGAGCAGTACTTC
CATRDRNYEQYF